These 8 T cell receptor beta chains originate from one sample sequenced in a study of regulatory T cells in long-lasting Graves disease. CDR3-region Arm-PCR and iRepertoire HTBI primers produced the TCR beta libraries. MiXCR, run by TCRdb on the multiplex PCR reads, gives a single entry per CDR3 protein. This table has fewer than 650,000 distinct CDR3 sequences, around 15% appearing once. The time point is: newly diagnosed GD, antithyroid drugs for less than 3 months. PBMC RNA served as the TCR library source. Another study also made use of these data, one on T cells in Graves' hyperthyroidism and ophthalmopathy.

The sample consisted of peripheral blood mononuclear cells (PBMCs), taken at new diagnosis, from a patient treated with antithyroid drugs. These receptors were obtained from a woman aged 25 to 45 with Graves disease.

This clonotype was recorded at least ten times. The V call is TRBV12-3 or TRBV12-4, the J call TRBJ2-1; D ambiguous. The CDR3 is 12 residues long. The ends were cut back, 6 bases at V and 6 bases at J, with 9 bases in the middle. CDR3 region: CASSSGLNEQFF. CDR3 DNA sequence: TGTGCCAGCAGCTCGGGCCTCAATGAGCAGTTCTTC.

The chain couples TRBV6-9 to TRBJ2-1; 11 nucleotides match TRBD2. This CDR3 spans 17 amino acids. Germline loops: CDR1 MNHGY, CDR2 SVAAGI. The V segment lost 4 bases and the J segment 4 bases; nucleotides outside the gene matches: 9. The CDR3 nucleotides are TGTGCCAGCAGTTTACCCAAACTAGCGGGAGTGTACAATGAGCAGTTCTTC. It encodes CASSLPKLAGVYNEQFF.

This clonotype was recorded a few times. The chain recombines TRBV3-1 with TRBJ2-1, with 10 bases lining up with TRBD1. CDR3 size: 14 residues. CDR1 and CDR2 from the germline V gene are LGHDT and YNNKEL (reference sequence). V lost 4 bases to trimming and J lost 10 bases; unmatched junction nucleotides: 7. The CDR3 protein is CASSPGTGAWEQFF. The DNA of the CDR3 is TGTGCCAGCAGCCCCGGGACAGGGGCTTGGGAGCAGTTCTTC.

CDR3 nucleotides: TGCGCCAGCAGCGACATTAGGCGGGGGAACACTGAAGCTTTCTTT. Protein product: CASSDIRRGNTEAFF. The chain combines TRBV5-1 with TRBJ1-1; D is unclear. Per the germline V gene, CDR1 is SGHRS and CDR2 is YFSETQ. V was trimmed by 4 bases and J by 1 base, leaving 14 bases between them. The CDR3 spans 15 residues.

Many counts were recorded for this clonotype. The chain is built from TRBV28 and TRBJ2-1; 8 bases match TRBD2. V lost 8 bases, J lost 6 bases, and 12 bases stayed unmatched. Germline values: CDR1 MDHEN, CDR2 SYDVKM. This CDR3 spans 15 amino acids. CDR3 nucleotide sequence: TGTGCCAGCCGGTACACGGGGGGGGGAGGCAATGAGCAGTTCTTC. This sequence encodes CASRYTGGGGNEQFF. The full variable domain, completed using reference TRBV28 and TRBJ2-1, is DVKVTQSSRYLVKRTGEKVFLECVQDMDHENMFWYRQDPGLGLRLIYFSYDVKMKEKGDIPEGYSVSREKKERFSLILESASTNQTSMYLCASRYTGGGGNEQFFGPGTRLTVL.

The chain recombines TRBV28 with TRBJ2-7; 8 positions agree with TRBD1. The V and J ends lost 4 bases and 3 bases, in that order; junction bases with no gene match: 8. Germline CDR1 reads MDHEN; CDR2 reads SYDVKM. The CDR3 sequence is 15 residues long. CDR3 loop: CASSSIGTGIYEQYF. The CDR3 DNA reads TGTGCCAGCAGTTCCATCGGGACAGGCATCTACGAGCAGTACTTC.

In its sample, this clonotype was seen many times. The chain has TRBV27 and TRBJ1-1; TRBD1 matches 9 bases. CDR1 is MNHEY, CDR2 SMNVEV, per germline (reference sequence). The V segment lost 3 bases and the J segment 10 bases; nucleotides outside the gene matches: 6. This CDR3 comprises 13 residues. The CDR3: CASSFGLQGAAFF. The CDR3 DNA sequence: TGTGCCAGCAGTTTTGGACTACAGGGGGCAGCTTTCTTT.

The V gene is TRBV19, the J gene TRBJ2-1; TRBD2 is a possible D gene (5 bases). The V end lost 7 bases, the J end lost 5 bases, and 27 bases lay between the germline ends. Germline-derived CDR1 and CDR2 are LNHDA and SQIVND (reference sequence). The CDR3 consists of 18 residues. The CDR3 nucleotides are TGTGCCAGTACGCCCGGACTGGTTTCTTTTTCTTCCGACAATGAGCAGTTCTTC. It codes for CASTPGLVSFSSDNEQFF.